This entry is about one T cell receptor beta chain. Germline lookup yields CDR1 SGHRS and CDR2 YFSETQ. The V segment lost 1 base and the J segment 6 bases; nucleotides outside the gene matches: 6. CDR3 length: 17 residues. This specimen belongs to a study of blood T cell repertoires in COVID-19. Sequencing was performed with immunoSEQ multiplex PCR; in TCRdb, only in-frame clones are kept and a portion is missing. The sample shows 250,000 to 300,000 clones, about 90% of them seen only once. The V gene is TRBV5-1, the J gene TRBJ2-1; 14 positions match TRBD2. The origin of this receptor is a woman aged 30 to 39 with COVID-19, enrolled during active disease. The sample was peripheral blood. The CDR3 DNA sequence: TGCGCCAGCAGCTTGACGACTAGCGGGAGGGCCGGCAATGAGCAGTTCTTC. This translates into CASSLTTSGRAGNEQFF.